One sample yielded the 32 T cell receptor beta chains listed below, sequenced in a study of glioma-infiltrating T cells. Amplification of TCR alpha and beta CDR3 regions from RNA used iRepertoire nested multiplex PCR. TCRdb passed the multiplex PCR reads through MiXCR, listing each CDR3 protein once. In the table there are approximately 90,000 distinct CDR3 sequences, 20% to 25% of which are singletons. Sequenced input: glioma tissue, nonneoplastic brain tissue, or PBMCs (not recorded which). The receptor source for this set is a human donor with low-grade glioma or glioblastoma, undergoing nonglioma brain surgery, or in good health (not recorded which).

This clonotype was counted many times. The chain joins TRBV4-1 to TRBJ2-7; 9 bases line up with TRBD1. Unmatched junction bases numbered 5, after V lost 0 bases and J lost 2 bases. CDR1 and CDR2 (germline): MGHRA, YSYEKL. The CDR3 sequence is 16 residues long. The CDR3 reads CASSQEAGQGPYEQYF. CDR3 coding DNA: TGCGCCAGCAGCCAAGAGGCGGGACAGGGTCCCTACGAGCAGTACTTC.

This clonotype has ten or more counts. The genes are TRBV6-2 or TRBV6-3 and TRBJ2-7; D might be TRBD1 (5 bases). This CDR3 region has 15 residues. Germline V gene lookup returns CDR1 MNHEY and CDR2 SVGEGT. Trimming removed 7 bases from V and 0 bases from J, with 16 bases in between. This chain's CDR3 is CASITVRDVSYEQYF. CDR3 DNA sequence: TGTGCCAGCATTACGGTCAGGGATGTCTCCTACGAGCAGTACTTC.

As regards this clonotype: A much more abundant neighbour one base away suggests this may be a read error. The final CDR3 position lacks the conserved phenylalanine or tryptophan, pointing to a likely read error. The CDR3 nucleotides are TGTGCCAGCAGCCAACCCTACCGGACTAGCGGGGGGAATGAGCAGTTCCTC. Translated: CASSQPYRTSGGNEQFL. The rearrangement uses TRBV7-9 and TRBJ2-1, with 14 bases fitting TRBD2. The CDR3 is 17 residues long. V lost 5 bases to trimming and J lost 7 bases; unmatched junction nucleotides: 10. Germline CDR1 is SEHNR and CDR2 is FQNEAQ (reference sequence).

This clonotype was recorded many times. The gene calls are TRBV25-1 and TRBJ2-7; D gene ambiguous. The CDR3 consists of 14 residues. Germline V lookup: CDR1 MGHDK, CDR2 SYGVNS. The V end lost 9 bases, the J end lost 4 bases, and 19 bases lay between the germline ends. CDR3 protein: CARTDGEVRYEQYF. DNA of the CDR3: TGTGCCAGGACTGACGGAGAAGTACGGTACGAGCAGTACTTC.

In nucleotides, the CDR3 is TGTGCCTGGAGCTTACTAGCGGTGGACTACAATGAGCAGTTCTTC. Translating gives CAWSLLAVDYNEQFF. The chain recombines TRBV30 with TRBJ2-1; 8 bases are a match to TRBD2. V shed 3 bases and J 3 bases; nucleotides not matched to a gene: 7. The CDR3 has 15 residues. The germline V gene has CDR1 GTSNPN and CDR2 SVGIG (reference sequence).

This clonotype was seen a single time. With a much larger clone just one base away, this may be a read error. V gene TRBV7-2 combines with J gene TRBJ2-3; D unresolved. The germline V gene has CDR1 SGHTA and CDR2 FQGNSA. CDR3 length equals 12 residues. CDR3 coding DNA: TGTGCCGGCAGCTTATCACAGCGAGCGCAGTATTTT. This codes for CAGSLSQRAQYF.

In DNA, the CDR3 is TGTGCCAGCAGAGGGGGGGGCAGAGGAGCCTACAATGAGCAGTTCTTC. This codes for CASRGGGRGAYNEQFF. The chain has TRBV6-5 and TRBJ2-1; D is possibly TRBD2 (7 bases). Trimming pared 6 bases from V and 2 bases from J, leaving 17 bases between. The CDR3 runs 16 residues. In germline, CDR1 is MNHEY, CDR2 SVGAGI.

By share, this clonotype counts as medium-sized. J is TRBJ1-6 and V is TRBV20-1; D is undetermined. CDR3 length: 14 residues. V shed 2 bases and J shed 2 bases, with 7 bases lying between them. The germline gives CDR1 DFQATT, CDR2 SNEGSKA (reference sequence). The CDR3 protein is CSARKDTYNSPLHF. Here the CDR3 DNA reads TGCAGTGCTAGAAAAGATACCTATAATTCACCCCTCCACTTT.

This clonotype showed up many times. The genes are TRBV6-4 and TRBJ1-1, with D unclear. Trimming stripped 3 bases from V and 1 base from J, with 6 bases between. The length of the CDR3 is 13 residues. The V gene's germline CDR1 is MRHNA and CDR2 SNTAGT. CDR3 protein: CASSEWRNTEAFF. DNA of the CDR3: TGTGCCAGCAGTGAATGGAGGAACACTGAAGCTTTCTTT.

On this clonotype itself: With a much larger clone just one base away, this may be a read error. Here the CDR3 DNA reads TGTGCCAGCATCCGCCGGTGGAATTCACCCCTCCACTTT. Its protein product is CASIRRWNSPLHF. The V and J genes are TRBV2 and TRBJ1-6, with unresolved D. Trimming took off 7 bases at V and 7 bases at J, with 11 bases between the two ends. Germline loops: CDR1 SNHLY, CDR2 FYNNEI. CDR3 length: 13 amino acids.

In regard to this clonotype: Since a much larger clone is just one base distant, this may be a read error. The chain couples TRBV12-3 or TRBV12-4 to TRBJ1-1, with 7 bases matching TRBD1. The CDR3 is made up of 13 amino acids. J was trimmed by 6 bases and V by 5 bases; bases with no gene match: 6. The CDR3 is CASSQTGLAEAFF. DNA of the CDR3: TGTGCCAGCAGTCAGACAGGGTTGGCTGAAGCTTTCTTT.

This clonotype was counted between two and nine times. V is TRBV10-2 and J is TRBJ2-3; D gene uncertain. The ends were cut back, 5 bases at V and 6 bases at J, with 6 bases in the middle. The CDR3 is 11 residues long. Germline V gives CDR1 WSHSY, CDR2 SAAADI. For the CDR3, the DNA is TGCGCCAGCAGTAAACTTGATACGCAGTATTTT. It codes for CASSKLDTQYF.

V gene TRBV29-1 combines with J gene TRBJ2-1; D may be TRBD1 or TRBD2 (7 bases each). CDR1 is SQVTM and CDR2 is ANQGSEA in the germline V gene. The CDR3 is 16 amino acids. With 7 bases removed from V and 0 bases from J, the gap between germline ends came to 19 bases. The CDR3 reads CSGGGGAGGSYNEQFF. The CDR3, as DNA: TGCAGCGGGGGGGGCGGAGCAGGGGGCTCCTACAATGAGCAGTTCTTC.

The V call is TRBV20-1, the J call TRBJ2-7, with 15 bases aligning to TRBD2. The trim removed 8 bases at V and 5 bases at J, leaving 7 bases unmatched. The CDR3 totals 14 residues. The germline CDR1 and CDR2 sequences are DFQATT and SNEGSKA (reference sequence). Written as DNA, the CDR3 is TGCAGTTTCGGGACTAGCGGGAGGCTCAACGAGCAGTACTTC. It is translated as CSFGTSGRLNEQYF.

About this clonotype: A much bigger clone sits one base away, suggesting this may be a read error. The DNA for the CDR3 is TGCAGTGCTAGAGATACCATGGGACGGTTTGATGGGCAGTTCTTC. This encodes CSARDTMGRFDGQFF. The J gene is TRBJ2-1, the V gene TRBV20-1; D tentatively fits TRBD1 or TRBD2 (5 bases each). With 0 bases removed from V and 12 bases from J, the gap between germline ends came to 21 bases. Germline CDR1 DFQATT, CDR2 SNEGSKA (reference sequence). The CDR3 spans 15 residues.

This clonotype was seen many times. The genes are TRBV20-1 and TRBJ2-5; D gene ambiguous. Germline V lookup: CDR1 DFQATT, CDR2 SNEGSKA (reference sequence). The CDR3 covers 13 residues. The germline V and J ends were trimmed by 6 bases and 2 bases, with 13 bases remaining between them. CDR3 coding DNA: TGCAGTGCCCCACGGGCAGGACAAGAGACCCAGTACTTC. This sequence encodes CSAPRAGQETQYF.

This clonotype was counted many times. The chain has TRBV12-3 or TRBV12-4 and TRBJ2-7; TRBD2 aligns across 11 bases. CDR3 length equals 14 residues. Trimming cost V 3 bases and J 5 bases; bases outside gene matches: 3. In DNA, the CDR3 is TGTGCCAGCAGTTTCGGGACTAGCGGAGACGAGCAGTACTTC. Translating it yields CASSFGTSGDEQYF.

A few counts support this clonotype. CDR3 nucleotide sequence: TGTGCCAGCAGCCCTAGCGGGGACTACGAGCAGTACTTC. Its protein product is CASSPSGDYEQYF. The chain combines TRBV5-4 with TRBJ2-7, with 9 bases matching TRBD2. With V trimmed by 4 bases and J by 3 bases, 2 bases remained unmatched. This CDR3 contains 13 residues. The germline V gene encodes CDR1 SGHNT and CDR2 YYREEE (reference sequence).

This clonotype was seen at least ten times. The rearrangement uses TRBV24-1 and TRBJ2-3; D gene ambiguous. V was shortened by 4 bases and J by 9 bases, with 10 bases between the two germline ends. The V gene's germline CDR1 is KGHDR and CDR2 SFDVKD. The CDR3 is 12 amino acids. CDR3: CATSDPSWTQYF. The CDR3 DNA sequence: TGTGCCACCAGTGACCCATCTTGGACGCAGTATTTT.

In its sample, this clonotype was seen many times. The chain is built from TRBV6-1 and TRBJ2-3; either TRBD1 or TRBD2 may fit D (6 bases each). Germline V CDR1 and CDR2: MNHNS, SASEGT. This CDR3 comprises 14 residues. The V and J ends lost 7 bases and 2 bases respectively, with 13 bases between them. The chain's CDR3 is CASIEGGYTDTQYF. The CDR3 nucleotides read TGTGCCAGCATTGAGGGGGGTTACACAGATACGCAGTATTTT.

The J gene is TRBJ2-7, the V gene TRBV2; TRBD1 might be the D (6 bases). V lost 3 bases and J 9 bases, leaving 15 bases between the germline ends. The CDR3 has 13 amino acids. CDR1 and CDR2 from the germline V gene are SNHLY and FYNNEI. The chain's CDR3 is CASSDIHGTRQYF. CDR3 bases: TGTGCCAGCAGTGACATTCATGGGACACGGCAGTACTTC.

This clonotype has a handful of counts. The chain is built from TRBV18 and TRBJ2-3; 12 nucleotides line up with TRBD2. The germline V gene has CDR1 KGHSH and CDR2 LQKENI. V dropped 5 bases and J dropped 4; count of bases not matched to a gene: 4. The CDR3 consists of 15 residues. The CDR3 loop reads CASSTTSGGPDTQYF. CDR3 nucleotides: TGTGCCAGCTCAACGACTAGCGGGGGCCCAGATACGCAGTATTTT.

This clonotype was seen ten or more times. The rearrangement uses TRBV3-1 and TRBJ1-1; perhaps TRBD1 as D (6 bases). CDR3 length: 14 amino acids. The germline V gene encodes CDR1 LGHDT and CDR2 YNNKEL (reference sequence). V was trimmed by 6 bases and J by 2 bases, leaving 13 bases between them. As DNA, the CDR3 is TGTGCCAGCAGGCAACGGGACACAAACACTGAAGCTTTCTTT. It yields the protein CASRQRDTNTEAFF.

This clonotype was seen only a few times. The CDR3, as DNA: TGTGCTAGTGGTTTGGGGGAAAGGACCCAGTACTTC. Its protein product is CASGLGERTQYF. The chain employs TRBV12-5 and TRBJ2-5, with no clear D. Germline V lookup: CDR1 LGHNT, CDR2 FRNRAP. This CDR3 has 12 amino acids. Deletions cut 1 base from V and 7 bases from J, with 7 bases between.

This clonotype was seen many times. V gene TRBV7-2 combines with J gene TRBJ2-7; TRBD2 matches at 8 bases. This CDR3 is 15 amino acids long. Germline values: CDR1 SGHTA, CDR2 FQGNSA. The trim removed 1 base at V and 3 bases at J, leaving 5 bases unmatched. CDR3 region: CASSLDGGRIYEQYF. The CDR3 bases are TGTGCCAGCAGCTTAGACGGCGGGAGGATCTACGAGCAGTACTTC.

This clonotype was counted a single time. This is likely a read error, given that the CDR3 carries no conserved phenylalanine or tryptophan at its end. The rearrangement joins TRBV6-2 or TRBV6-3 to TRBJ2-7; D remains ambiguous. With 5 bases removed from V and 7 bases from J, the gap between germline ends came to 21 bases. Germline CDR1 and CDR2: MNHEY and SVGEGT. This CDR3 region has 15 residues. The CDR3 region has the DNA TGTGCCAGCAGTCCGGACGTAAGCTCCTACAATGAGCAGTACCTC. This gives the protein CASSPDVSSYNEQYL.

This clonotype was counted at least ten times. The rearrangement joins TRBV14 to TRBJ2-1; the D gene is possibly TRBD1 (6 bases). Per the germline V gene, CDR1 is SGHDN and CDR2 is FVKESK. CDR3 length: 16 residues. V gave up 2 bases and J gave up 3 bases, with 14 bases separating them. The CDR3: CASSQSLGRGYNEQFF. The CDR3 DNA sequence: TGTGCCAGCAGCCAATCCCTTGGCAGGGGCTACAATGAGCAGTTCTTC.

In the case of this clonotype: A much larger clone differs from this one at a single base, so this may be a read error. Lacking the conserved final phenylalanine or tryptophan, this CDR3 likely reflects a read error. The chain carries TRBV24-1 and TRBJ2-1; TRBD2 aligns across 10 bases. Germline V CDR1 and CDR2: KGHDR, SFDVKD. This CDR3 has 18 amino acids. V dropped 2 bases and J dropped 2; count of bases not matched to a gene: 8. CDR3 in amino acids: CATSDSSSGSHAYNEQFL. For the CDR3, the DNA is TGTGCCACCAGTGATTCCTCTAGCGGGAGTCACGCCTACAATGAGCAGTTCCTC.

In its sample, this clonotype was seen once. A much larger clone differs by one base, so this may be a read error. This chain joins TRBV19 and TRBJ2-1, with D perhaps TRBD2 (5 bases). CDR1 and CDR2 from the germline V gene are LNHDA and SQIVND (reference sequence). The CDR3 contains 13 residues. The CDR3 loop reads CASSMSGYNEQLF. For the CDR3, the DNA is TGTGCCAGTAGTATGTCGGGGTACAATGAGCAGCTCTTC.

This clonotype has ten or more counts. CDR3 sequence reads: CASSSKNQPQHF. The CDR3 nucleotides are TGTGCCAGCAGCTCTAAAAATCAGCCCCAGCATTTT. The rearrangement uses TRBV7-8 and TRBJ1-5; D is ambiguous. Germline loops: CDR1 SGHVS, CDR2 FQNEAQ. The CDR3 loop spans 12 amino acids. V lost 4 bases, J lost 4 bases, and 5 bases lay in between.

This clonotype has a count of ten or more. A much more abundant neighbour one base away suggests this may be a read error. The chain has TRBV6-1 and TRBJ2-5, with 8 bases fitting TRBD1. The J segment lost 9 bases and the V segment lost 5 bases, leaving 17 bases of the junction unmatched. The CDR3 is 16 amino acids. Looked up from germline, CDR1 is MNHNS and CDR2 is SASEGT. The CDR3 DNA is TGTGCCAGCAGTAACCGAGGGCCGGGACAGGTCGAGGCCCAGTACTTC. It yields the protein CASSNRGPGQVEAQYF.

This clonotype was recorded at least ten times. The CDR3 is CASTPDRNTDTQYF. As DNA, the CDR3 is TGTGCCAGCACCCCGGACAGAAACACAGATACGCAGTATTTT. The genes are TRBV6-1 and TRBJ2-3; tentative D call: TRBD1 (6 bases). The V gene lost 7 bases and the J gene lost 2 bases, with 13 bases spanning the gap. This CDR3 region has 14 residues. Germline CDR1 and CDR2: MNHNS and SASEGT.